This T cell receptor (beta chain) was retrieved from a study of a mutant IDH1 vaccine in newly diagnosed glioma. Overall study: Therapy received beforehand was radiotherapy, temozolomide, or both, with most patients given both. Study conclusions and caveats: Vaccine-induced immune responses were detected in 93.3% of patients. The authors found pseudoprogression apparently unrelated to changes in top peripheral T cell clonotypes.

Trimming cost V 3 bases and J 10 bases; bases outside gene matches: 3. Germline V gene data show CDR1 as LGHNA and CDR2 as YNFKEQ. CDR3 length: 12 amino acids. Profiling relied on immunoSEQ multiplex PCR, and the TCRdb table lists in-frame clones only, not all of them. The sample contains tens of thousands of clones, 65% to 90% of which appear only once. Time point in this sample: week 47, end of study. It was 300 ug of mutant IDH1 20-mer peptide that made up each vaccine dose, given with topical imiquimod. Tumors from donors were new WHO grade 3 or 4 IDH1-mutant astrocytomas with ATRX loss. Details on this clone: Its cognate antigen is unknown.

The clonotype originates from a man aged 18 to 29 with glioma. Some clones in this sample may be carry-over from other donors' samples. Specimen: PBMCs, collected from a glioma patient whose treatment included an IDH1 peptide vaccine. The V gene is TRBV4-2, the J gene TRBJ1-1; 9 bases align to TRBD1. The CDR3 DNA reads as TGTGCCAGCAGCCAGGAGACAGGGGGAGCTTTCTTT. Its protein is CASSQETGGAFF.